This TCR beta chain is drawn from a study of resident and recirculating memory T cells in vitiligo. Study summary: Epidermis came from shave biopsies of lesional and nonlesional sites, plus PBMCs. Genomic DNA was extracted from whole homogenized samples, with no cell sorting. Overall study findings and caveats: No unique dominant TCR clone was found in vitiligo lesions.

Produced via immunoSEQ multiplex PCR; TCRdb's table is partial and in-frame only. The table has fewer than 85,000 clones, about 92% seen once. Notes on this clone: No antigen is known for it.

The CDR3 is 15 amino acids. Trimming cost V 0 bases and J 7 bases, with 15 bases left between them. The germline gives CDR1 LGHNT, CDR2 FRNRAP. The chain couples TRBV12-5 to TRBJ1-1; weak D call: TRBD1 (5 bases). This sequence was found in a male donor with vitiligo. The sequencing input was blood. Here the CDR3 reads CASGLVQNRWGEAFF. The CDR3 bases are TGTGCTAGTGGTTTGGTACAGAACAGGTGGGGTGAAGCTTTCTTT.